This T cell receptor (beta chain) emerged from a study of blood T cell repertoires in COVID-19. Study as a whole: Collection of acute and convalescent COVID-19 samples took place in the United States, Italy and Spain. PBMCs, B-cell-depleted T cells, or T cells provided the cDNA or gDNA that made up the material.

Germline V gene sequence: CDR1 GTSNPN, CDR2 SVGIG (reference sequence). V trimming: 1 base; J trimming: 10 bases; junction bases outside the gene matches: 5. This CDR3 is built from 12 residues. Methods used by the authors: From reference gene primer amplification, estimates of nucleated cell counts were derived. TCRdb keeps only in-frame clones here, not all; method: immunoSEQ multiplex PCR. V and J calls plus clone size are reproduced from that table; the DNA served to infer D and trimming. The table includes about 190,000 clones, around four fifths detected once. This clonotype was sampled from a woman between 25 and 40 years old with acute or convalescent COVID-19. The sample taken for sequencing was peripheral blood. The chain links TRBV30 to TRBJ1-1; 8 bases line up with TRBD1. The CDR3 bases are TGTGCCTGGAGTGAGACAGGGGAGGTAGCTTTCTTT. It codes for CAWSETGEVAFF. Full variable domain (outside the CDR3, taken from reference TRBV30 and TRBJ1-1): SQTIHQWPATLVQPVGSPLSLECTVEGTSNPNLYWYRQAAGRGLQLLFYSVGIGQISSEVPQNLSASRPQDRQFILSSKKLLLSDSGFYLCAWSETGEVAFFGQGTRLTVV.